The rows below give T cell receptor beta chains drawn from one sample of a study of OX40 agonist ivuxolimab in advanced cancers. Clones were read by immunoSEQ multiplex PCR, and TCRdb kept only the in-frame ones, dropping some. Of tens of thousands of clones detected, around nine tenths appear once; the ten largest clones hold about 35%. Here the sequenced sample was CD4+ or CD8+ T cells sorted from blood, taken in a trial of the OX40 agonist ivuxolimab. All receptors derive from an adult with an advanced solid tumor such as melanoma, head and neck, liver or kidney cancer. Both conserved end residues are part of each CDR3. The order of the fields is CDR3 protein, CDR3 DNA, V gene, clone size, D gene, J gene. D genes are given only for firm matches. Not all rows give a size; the values are once, few, many and, for expanded clones, a class.

CDR3aa: CASSVYNEQFF
CDR3nt: TGCGCCAGCAGCGTATACAATGAGCAGTTCTTC
v_gene: TRBV5-1
abundance: -
d_gene: -
j_gene: TRBJ2-1

CDR3aa: CASSPGLAGMDEQYF
CDR3nt: TGTGCCAGCAGCCCGGGTCTAGCGGGAATGGACGAGCAGTACTTC
v_gene: TRBV7-9
abundance: -
d_gene: TRBD2
j_gene: TRBJ2-7

CDR3aa: CASSQGGKLGVLNTEAFF
CDR3nt: TGCGCCAGCAGCCAAGGTGGTAAACTGGGGGTTTTGAACACTGAAGCTTTCTTT
v_gene: TRBV4-3
abundance: -
d_gene: -
j_gene: TRBJ1-1

CDR3aa: CASSRLAGDEQYF
CDR3nt: TGTGCCAGTAGTCGACTAGCGGGAGACGAGCAGTACTTC
v_gene: TRBV19
abundance: few
d_gene: TRBD2
j_gene: TRBJ2-7

CDR3aa: CASSFLRAPRQDTQYF
CDR3nt: TGTGCCAGCAGTTTCCTGCGGGCTCCTCGGCAGGATACGCAGTATTTT
v_gene: TRBV27
abundance: once
d_gene: -
j_gene: TRBJ2-3

CDR3aa: CASSYLLEQYF
CDR3nt: TGTGCCAGCAGTTACTTGCTCGAGCAGTACTTC
v_gene: TRBV6-5
abundance: -
d_gene: -
j_gene: TRBJ2-7

CDR3aa: CASPQEGTVFTEQFF
CDR3nt: TGTGCCAGCCCCCAAGAAGGGACAGTATTTACTGAGCAGTTCTTC
v_gene: TRBV7-9
abundance: -
d_gene: TRBD1
j_gene: TRBJ2-1

CDR3aa: CASSYTFEGLHQPQHF
CDR3nt: TGTGCCAGCAGTTACACCTTTGAAGGGCTACATCAGCCCCAGCATTTT
v_gene: TRBV6-5
abundance: -
d_gene: -
j_gene: TRBJ1-5

CDR3aa: CASSEAGFAEAFF
CDR3nt: TGTGCCAGCTCTGAGGCTGGGTTCGCTGAAGCTTTCTTT
v_gene: TRBV11-2
abundance: -
d_gene: -
j_gene: TRBJ1-1

CDR3aa: CASTHGGGEKLFF
CDR3nt: TGTGCCAGCACCCACGGCGGGGGTGAAAAACTGTTTTTT
v_gene: TRBV6-5
abundance: -
d_gene: -
j_gene: TRBJ1-4

CDR3aa: CATSEGGNRVSYGYTF
CDR3nt: TGTGCCACCAGCGAGGGTGGAAACAGGGTTTCTTATGGCTACACCTTC
v_gene: TRBV15
abundance: -
d_gene: -
j_gene: TRBJ1-2

CDR3aa: CASSEAPVGNTEAFF
CDR3nt: TGTGCCAGCAGTGAAGCGCCTGTAGGGAACACTGAAGCTTTCTTT
v_gene: TRBV6-1
abundance: medium-sized
d_gene: -
j_gene: TRBJ1-1

CDR3aa: CSVGGTAGNTGELFF
CDR3nt: TGCAGCGTGGGGGGAACGGCCGGAAACACCGGGGAGCTGTTTTTT
v_gene: TRBV29-1
abundance: -
d_gene: -
j_gene: TRBJ2-2

CDR3aa: CAWSTGDNRPQHF
CDR3nt: TGTGCCTGGAGCACAGGAGATAATCGGCCCCAGCATTTT
v_gene: TRBV30
abundance: once
d_gene: -
j_gene: TRBJ1-5